This T cell receptor beta chain is drawn from a study of PD-1 blockade in classical Hodgkin lymphoma. For the study at large: Nivolumab dosed at 3 mg/kg went to patients intravenously every 2 weeks.

Time point given: cycle 4 day 1 (C4D1), after around six weeks of nivolumab. Exposure to brentuximab vedotin varied, and each patient had relapsed following autologous stem cell transplantation. Here immunoSEQ multiplex PCR was the method, and the copy in TCRdb shows in-frame clones only, minus some. The table shows over 20,000 clones, with about 70% occurring only once. The CDR3 is 11 residues long. The V and J ends lost 8 bases and 15 bases respectively, with 14 bases between them. Germline lookup yields CDR1 MDHEN and CDR2 SYDVKM. Sequences were derived from peripheral blood mononuclear cells (PBMCs), sampled before the fourth cycle of nivolumab. The sequence was obtained from a human donor with classical Hodgkin lymphoma. The gene calls are TRBV28 and TRBJ1-6; D may be TRBD1 (6 bases). The CDR3 sequence is CASLRWDILHF. The CDR3 DNA sequence: TGTGCCAGCCTCCGATGGGACATCCTCCACTTT.